The T cell receptor beta chain under discussion was sequenced for a study of circulating and synovial CD4+ cells in juvenile arthritis. Donors were patients with active juvenile idiopathic arthritis. The CDR3 contains 13 residues. The V gene lost 2 bases and the J gene lost 11 bases, with 18 bases spanning the gap. Germline V gene sequence: CDR1 GTSNPN, CDR2 SVGIG (reference sequence). This clone was picked up one time. Assay: immunoSEQ multiplex PCR; the TCRdb copy retains only in-frame clones and omits some. Seen here are 2,500 to 3,000 clones, more than 75% observed once, and the top ten hold about 3%.

Sequencing was done on a sample of HLA-DR+ CD4+ T cells from blood. Subset described: circulating pathogenic-like lymphocytes, sorted as HLA-DR+CD14-CD3+CD4+CD25low/- blood T cells. The TCR was taken from a human donor with juvenile idiopathic arthritis. This rearrangement joins TRBV30 to TRBJ1-1; perhaps TRBD1 as D (5 bases). CDR3 loop: CAWSSGGAVPAFF. CDR3 DNA sequence: TGTGCCTGGAGTTCAGGAGGGGCCGTTCCCGCTTTCTTT.